The next 12 T cell receptor beta chains were all read from a single sample in a study of blood T cell repertoires in COVID-19. Generated by immunoSEQ multiplex PCR, the TCRdb table keeps only in-frame clones and is missing some. Of roughly 72,000 clones detected, roughly 80% appear once; the ten largest clones hold roughly an eighth. Input material: peripheral blood. These receptors were obtained from an elderly woman with acute or convalescent COVID-19.

This chain connects TRBV19 to TRBJ2-3, with D perhaps TRBD2 (6 bases). Germline V CDR1 and CDR2: LNHDA, SQIVND (reference sequence). The CDR3 is made up of 15 amino acids. V lost 3 bases to trimming and J lost 6 bases, with 16 bases between them. The CDR3 bases are TGTGCCAGTAGTATGTATGCGGGCCGGGGGGATACGCAGTATTTT. Its protein product is CASSMYAGRGDTQYF.

This clone was seen repeatedly, ten times or more. The chain joins TRBV6-2 or TRBV6-3 to TRBJ1-3; D call uncertain. V was clipped by 2 bases and J by 0 bases, with 5 bases between them. Germline V gene lookup returns CDR1 MNHEY and CDR2 SVGEGT. The CDR3 has 14 residues. The CDR3 DNA sequence: TGTGCCAGCAGTTACCGGGGCTCTGGAAACACCATATATTTT. It encodes CASSYRGSGNTIYF.

The chain links TRBV5-1 to TRBJ2-6; D might be TRBD1 (5 bases). The CDR3 has 15 amino acids. Trimming cost V 2 bases and J 2 bases, with 8 bases left between them. The V gene's germline CDR1 is SGHRS and CDR2 YFSETQ. CDR3: CASSLQEPGANVLTF. As DNA, the CDR3 is TGCGCCAGCAGCTTACAGGAGCCTGGGGCCAACGTCCTGACTTTC.

The J gene is TRBJ1-6, the V gene TRBV5-6; D is ambiguous. Germline assignment: CDR1 SGHDT and CDR2 YYEEEE. The length of the CDR3 is 14 residues. V lost 6 bases and J lost 5, with 12 bases in between. CDR3 loop: CASIRREHNSPLHF. The CDR3 DNA reads as TGTGCCAGCATCCGGCGGGAACATAATTCACCCCTCCACTTT.

The chain combines TRBV10-3 with TRBJ1-6; TRBD1 might be the D (6 bases). This CDR3 is 15 amino acids long. Germline loops: CDR1 ENHRY, CDR2 SYGVKD. V shed 0 bases and J shed 7 bases, with 10 bases lying between them. Here the CDR3 DNA reads TGTGCCATCAGTGAGTCGCGGGGGCAAAATTCACCCCTCCACTTT. Residues: CAISESRGQNSPLHF.

The genes are TRBV15 and TRBJ2-1, with D perhaps matching TRBD2 (5 bases). CDR3 length: 16 residues. Trimming left V 0 bases short and J 8 bases short, with 17 bases between. Germline CDR1 reads LNHNV; CDR2 reads YYDKDF (reference sequence). CDR3 in amino acids: CATSREVERNRDEQFF. In nucleotides, the CDR3 is TGTGCCACCAGCAGAGAGGTCGAGCGGAACAGAGATGAGCAGTTCTTC.

The CDR3 reads CASSFLRGLGPEQYF. The CDR3 nucleotides are TGTGCCAGCAGTTTCCTAAGGGGGCTCGGACCCGAGCAGTACTTC. The chain is built from TRBV6-2 or TRBV6-3 and TRBJ2-7, with 7 bases fitting TRBD1. CDR3 length equals 15 residues. Trimming removed 4 bases from V and 6 bases from J; junction bases left unmatched: 12. The V gene's germline CDR1 is MNHEY and CDR2 SVGEGT.

J is TRBJ2-5 and V is TRBV2; no clear D gene. Germline-derived CDR1 and CDR2 are SNHLY and FYNNEI. The CDR3 consists of 13 residues. V was trimmed by 6 bases and J by 2 bases, leaving 10 bases between them. CDR3: CASRRTVQETQYF. CDR3 DNA sequence: TGTGCCAGCAGACGAACGGTACAAGAGACCCAGTACTTC.

The rearrangement joins TRBV19 to TRBJ2-3; D remains unclear. The CDR3 totals 14 residues. V lost 4 bases and J 1 base, leaving 9 bases between the germline ends. Germline V gene data show CDR1 as LNHDA and CDR2 as SQIVND (reference sequence). The CDR3 sequence is CASSNRLGTDTQYF. DNA of the CDR3: TGTGCCAGTAGTAACCGTTTAGGCACAGATACGCAGTATTTT.

The chain couples TRBV7-9 to TRBJ1-6; 9 bases are a match to TRBD1. Germline V gene lookup returns CDR1 SEHNR and CDR2 FQNEAQ (reference sequence). The CDR3 loop spans 16 amino acids. V lost 5 bases and J lost 7; bases outside the gene matches: 9. CDR3 DNA sequence: TGTGCCAGCAGCATCGTAACCGGGACAGGGAATTCACCCCTCCACTTT. This translates into CASSIVTGTGNSPLHF.

Details on this clone: The identical CDR3 is also encoded by other nucleotide sequences in the sample. This chain connects TRBV27 to TRBJ1-6; 9 bases match TRBD1. The V gene's germline CDR1 is MNHEY and CDR2 SMNVEV (reference sequence). There are 14 residues in the CDR3. The V segment lost 5 bases and the J segment 10 bases; nucleotides outside the gene matches: 6. The CDR3 DNA reads TGTGCCAGCAGTCCGGGGACAGGGTACTCACCCCTCCACTTT. Amino acid sequence: CASSPGTGYSPLHF.

The J gene is TRBJ2-3, the V gene TRBV5-5; 11 bases map to TRBD2. The germline CDR1 and CDR2 sequences are SGHKS and YYEKEE (reference sequence). CDR3 size: 18 residues. J was trimmed by 4 bases and V by 0 bases; bases with no gene match: 10. The CDR3 DNA reads as TGTGCCAGCAGCTTGGGACTAGCGGGACCCACCCGGGCAGATACGCAGTATTTT. Translation: CASSLGLAGPTRADTQYF.